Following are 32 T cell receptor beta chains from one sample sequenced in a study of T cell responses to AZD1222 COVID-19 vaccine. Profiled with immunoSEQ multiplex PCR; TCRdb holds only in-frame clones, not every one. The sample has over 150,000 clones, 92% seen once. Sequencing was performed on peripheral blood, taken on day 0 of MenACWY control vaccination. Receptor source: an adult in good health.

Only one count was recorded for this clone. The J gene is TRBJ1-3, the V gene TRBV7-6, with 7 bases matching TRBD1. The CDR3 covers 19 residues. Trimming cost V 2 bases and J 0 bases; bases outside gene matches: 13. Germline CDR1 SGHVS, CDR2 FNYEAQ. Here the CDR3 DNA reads TGTGCCAGCAGCTTACGGGCCCCCGGACAGGACTTCTCTGGAAACACCATATATTTT. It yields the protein CASSLRAPGQDFSGNTIYF.

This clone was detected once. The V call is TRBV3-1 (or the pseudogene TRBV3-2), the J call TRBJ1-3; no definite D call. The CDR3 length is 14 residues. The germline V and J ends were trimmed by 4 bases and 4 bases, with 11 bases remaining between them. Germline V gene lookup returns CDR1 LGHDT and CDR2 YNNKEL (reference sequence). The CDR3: CASSLLSVGNTIYF. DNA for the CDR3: TGTGCCAGCAGCCTACTCAGTGTGGGAAACACCATATATTTT.

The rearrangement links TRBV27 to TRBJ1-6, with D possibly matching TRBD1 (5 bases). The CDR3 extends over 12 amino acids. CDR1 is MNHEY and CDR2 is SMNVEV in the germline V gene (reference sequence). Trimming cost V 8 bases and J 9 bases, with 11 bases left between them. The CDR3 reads CASGQGSSPLHF. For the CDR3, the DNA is TGTGCCAGCGGTCAGGGATCTTCACCCCTCCACTTT.

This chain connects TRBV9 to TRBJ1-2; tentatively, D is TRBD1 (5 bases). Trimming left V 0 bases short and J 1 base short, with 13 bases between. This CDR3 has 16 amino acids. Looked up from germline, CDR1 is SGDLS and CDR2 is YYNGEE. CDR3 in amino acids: CASSVDPRQSNYGYTF. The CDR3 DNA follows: TGTGCCAGCAGCGTAGATCCCAGACAGAGTAACTATGGCTACACCTTC. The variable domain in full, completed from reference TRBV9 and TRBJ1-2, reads DSGVTQTPKHLITATGQRVTLRCSPRSGDLSVYWYQQSLDQGLQFLIQYYNGEERAKGNILERFSAQQFPDLHSELNLSSLELGDSALYFCASSVDPRQSNYGYTFGSGTRLTVV.

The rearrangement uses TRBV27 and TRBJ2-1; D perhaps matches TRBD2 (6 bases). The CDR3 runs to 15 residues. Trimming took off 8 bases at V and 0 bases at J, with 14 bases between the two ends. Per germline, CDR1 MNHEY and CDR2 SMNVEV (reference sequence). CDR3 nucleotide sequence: TGTGCCAGCTCCCTTCGGGAGACCTCCTACAATGAGCAGTTCTTC. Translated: CASSLRETSYNEQFF.

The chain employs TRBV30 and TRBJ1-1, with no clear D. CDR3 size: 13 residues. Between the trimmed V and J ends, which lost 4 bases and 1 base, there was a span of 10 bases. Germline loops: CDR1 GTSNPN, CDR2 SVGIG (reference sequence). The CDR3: CAWISRRNTEAFF. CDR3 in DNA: TGTGCCTGGATTTCCCGGAGGAACACTGAAGCTTTCTTT.

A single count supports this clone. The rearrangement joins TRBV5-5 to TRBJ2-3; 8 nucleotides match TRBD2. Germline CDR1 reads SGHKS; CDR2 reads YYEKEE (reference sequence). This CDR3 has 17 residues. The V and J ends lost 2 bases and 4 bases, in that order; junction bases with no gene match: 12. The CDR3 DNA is TGTGCCAGCAGCTTTTCACTAGCGGCCTATGCACCAGATACGCAGTATTTT. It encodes CASSFSLAAYAPDTQYF.

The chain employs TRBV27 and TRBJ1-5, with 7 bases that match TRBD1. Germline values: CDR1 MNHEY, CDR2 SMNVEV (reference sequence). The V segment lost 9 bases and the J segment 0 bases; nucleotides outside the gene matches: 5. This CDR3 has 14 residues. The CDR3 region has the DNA TGTGCCAGGGTGAGGGGGCATAGCAATCAGCCCCAGCATTTT. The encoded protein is CARVRGHSNQPQHF.

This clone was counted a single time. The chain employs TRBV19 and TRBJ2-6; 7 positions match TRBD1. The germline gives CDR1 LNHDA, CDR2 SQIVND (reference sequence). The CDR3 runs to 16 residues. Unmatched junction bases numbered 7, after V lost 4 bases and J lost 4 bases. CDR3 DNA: TGTGCCAGTAGTACAACAGGGGTTGGAGGGGCCAACGTCCTGACTTTC. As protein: CASSTTGVGGANVLTF.

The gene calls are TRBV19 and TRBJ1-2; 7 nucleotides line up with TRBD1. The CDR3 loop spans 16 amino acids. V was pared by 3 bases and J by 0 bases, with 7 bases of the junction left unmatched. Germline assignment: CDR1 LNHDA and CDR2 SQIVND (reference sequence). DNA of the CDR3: TGTGCCAGTAGTATTAGGGGGACAGTCTCTAACTATGGCTACACCTTC. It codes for CASSIRGTVSNYGYTF.

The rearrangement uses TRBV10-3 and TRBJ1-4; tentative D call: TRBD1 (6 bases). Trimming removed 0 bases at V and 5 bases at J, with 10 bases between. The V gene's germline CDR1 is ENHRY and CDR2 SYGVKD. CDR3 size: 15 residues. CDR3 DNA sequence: TGTGCCATCAGTGAGTCGGGGGCGCCGAATGAAAAACTGTTTTTT. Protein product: CAISESGAPNEKLFF.

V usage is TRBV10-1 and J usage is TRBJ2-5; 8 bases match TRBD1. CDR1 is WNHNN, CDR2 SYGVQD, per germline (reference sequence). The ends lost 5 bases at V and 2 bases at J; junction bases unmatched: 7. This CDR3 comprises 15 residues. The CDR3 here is CASSTRQGLQETQYF. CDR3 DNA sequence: TGCGCCAGCAGTACTCGACAGGGGCTTCAAGAGACCCAGTACTTC.

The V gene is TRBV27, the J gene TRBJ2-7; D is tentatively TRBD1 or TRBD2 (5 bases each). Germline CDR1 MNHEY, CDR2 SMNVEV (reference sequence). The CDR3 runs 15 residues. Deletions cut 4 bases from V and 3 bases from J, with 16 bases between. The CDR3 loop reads CASSSPGTLFYEQYF. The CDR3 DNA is TGTGCCAGCAGTTCACCCGGGACCCTATTCTACGAGCAGTACTTC.

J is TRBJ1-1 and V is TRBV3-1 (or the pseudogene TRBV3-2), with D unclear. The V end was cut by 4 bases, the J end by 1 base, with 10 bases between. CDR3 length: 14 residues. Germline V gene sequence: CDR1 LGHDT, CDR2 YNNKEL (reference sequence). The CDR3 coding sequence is TGTGCCAGCAGCCTCGGACCGACGAACACTGAAGCTTTCTTT. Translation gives CASSLGPTNTEAFF.

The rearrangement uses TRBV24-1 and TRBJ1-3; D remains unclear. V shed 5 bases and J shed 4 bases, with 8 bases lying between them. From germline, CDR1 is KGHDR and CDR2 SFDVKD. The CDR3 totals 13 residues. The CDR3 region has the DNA TGTGCCACCAGTGGGGGAGCGGGAAACACCATATATTTT. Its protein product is CATSGGAGNTIYF.

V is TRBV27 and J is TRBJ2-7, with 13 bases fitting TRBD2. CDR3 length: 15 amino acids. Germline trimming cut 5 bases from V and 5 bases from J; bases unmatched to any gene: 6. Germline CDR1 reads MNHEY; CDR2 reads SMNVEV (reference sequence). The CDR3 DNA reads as TGTGCCAGCAGTCCTAGGACTAGCGGGAGAAACGAGCAGTACTTC. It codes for CASSPRTSGRNEQYF.

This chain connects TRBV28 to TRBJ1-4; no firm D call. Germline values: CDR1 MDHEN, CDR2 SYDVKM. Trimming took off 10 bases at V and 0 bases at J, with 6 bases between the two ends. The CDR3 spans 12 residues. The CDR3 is CATNPTNEKLFF. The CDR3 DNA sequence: TGTGCCACCAACCCAACTAATGAAAAACTGTTTTTT.

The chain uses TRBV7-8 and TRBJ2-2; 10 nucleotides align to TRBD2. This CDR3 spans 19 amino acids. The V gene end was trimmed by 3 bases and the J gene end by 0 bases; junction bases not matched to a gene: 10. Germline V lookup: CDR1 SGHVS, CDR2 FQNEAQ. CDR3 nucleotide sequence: TGTGCCAGCAGCTTGGTATTGACTAGCGGGTCCGCGAACACCGGGGAGCTGTTTTTT. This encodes CASSLVLTSGSANTGELFF.

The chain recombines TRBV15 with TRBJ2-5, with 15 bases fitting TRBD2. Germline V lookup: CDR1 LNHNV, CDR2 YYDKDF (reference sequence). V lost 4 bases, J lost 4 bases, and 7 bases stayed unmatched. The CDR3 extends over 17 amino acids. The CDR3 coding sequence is TGTGCCACCAGCAATGGACTAGCGGGAGGGTTGACAGAGACCCAGTACTTC. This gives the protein CATSNGLAGGLTETQYF.

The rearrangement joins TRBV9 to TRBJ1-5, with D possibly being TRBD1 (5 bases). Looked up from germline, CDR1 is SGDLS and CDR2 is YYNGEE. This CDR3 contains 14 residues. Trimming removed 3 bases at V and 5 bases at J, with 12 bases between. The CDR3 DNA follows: TGTGCCAGCAGCGGTGGGGACGCCTATCAGCCCCAGCATTTT. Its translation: CASSGGDAYQPQHF.

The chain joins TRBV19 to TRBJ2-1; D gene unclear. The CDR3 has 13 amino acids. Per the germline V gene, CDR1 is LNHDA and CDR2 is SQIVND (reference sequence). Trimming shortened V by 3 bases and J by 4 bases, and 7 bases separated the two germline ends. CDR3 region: CASSMRIYNEQFF. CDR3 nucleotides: TGTGCCAGTAGTATGCGGATTTACAATGAGCAGTTCTTC.

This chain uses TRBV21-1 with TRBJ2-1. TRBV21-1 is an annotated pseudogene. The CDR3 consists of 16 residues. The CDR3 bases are TGTGCCAGCGATAGGGCCGGGCATCGAAAGTACAATGAGCAGTTCTTC. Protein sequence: CASDRAGHRKYNEQFF.

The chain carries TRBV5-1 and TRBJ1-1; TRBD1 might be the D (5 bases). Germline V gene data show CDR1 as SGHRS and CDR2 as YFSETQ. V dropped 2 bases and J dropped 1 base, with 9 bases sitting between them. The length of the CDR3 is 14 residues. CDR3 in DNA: TGCGCCAGCAGCTTAAACACAGGGAACACTGAAGCTTTCTTT. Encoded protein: CASSLNTGNTEAFF.

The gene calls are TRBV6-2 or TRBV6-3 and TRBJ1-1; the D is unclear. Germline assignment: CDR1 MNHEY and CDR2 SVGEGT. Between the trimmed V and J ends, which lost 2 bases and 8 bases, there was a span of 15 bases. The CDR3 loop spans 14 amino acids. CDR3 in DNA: TGTGCCAGCAGTTACGACCTCCGGGCCAGCGAAGCTTTCTTT. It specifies CASSYDLRASEAFF.

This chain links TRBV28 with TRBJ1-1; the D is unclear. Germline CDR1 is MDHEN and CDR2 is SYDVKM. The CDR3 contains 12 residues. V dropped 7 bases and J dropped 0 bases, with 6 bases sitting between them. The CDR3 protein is CASNEMNTEAFF. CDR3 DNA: TGTGCCAGCAATGAGATGAACACTGAAGCTTTCTTT.

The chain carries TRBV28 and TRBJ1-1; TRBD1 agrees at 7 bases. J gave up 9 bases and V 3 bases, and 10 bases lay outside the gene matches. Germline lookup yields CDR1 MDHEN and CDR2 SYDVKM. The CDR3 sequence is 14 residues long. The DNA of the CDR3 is TGTGCCAGCAGTTTTAGGACAGGCATCTTCCAAGCTTTCTTT. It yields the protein CASSFRTGIFQAFF.

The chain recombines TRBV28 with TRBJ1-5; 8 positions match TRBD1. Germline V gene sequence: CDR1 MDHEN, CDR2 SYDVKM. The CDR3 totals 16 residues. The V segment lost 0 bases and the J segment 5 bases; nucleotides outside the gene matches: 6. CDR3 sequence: CASSLWAGQGDQPQHF. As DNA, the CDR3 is TGTGCCAGCAGTTTATGGGCAGGACAGGGAGATCAGCCCCAGCATTTT.

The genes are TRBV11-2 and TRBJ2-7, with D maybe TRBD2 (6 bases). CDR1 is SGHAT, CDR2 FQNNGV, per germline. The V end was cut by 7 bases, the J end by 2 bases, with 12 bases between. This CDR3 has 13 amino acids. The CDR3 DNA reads TGTGCCAGCACCCACTGGGAGGCCTACGAGCAGTACTTC. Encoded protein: CASTHWEAYEQYF.

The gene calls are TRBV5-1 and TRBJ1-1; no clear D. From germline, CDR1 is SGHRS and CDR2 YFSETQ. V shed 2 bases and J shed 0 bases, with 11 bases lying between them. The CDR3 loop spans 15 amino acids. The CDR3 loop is CASSFNGPLNTEAFF. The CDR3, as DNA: TGCGCCAGCAGCTTCAACGGCCCGTTGAACACTGAAGCTTTCTTT.

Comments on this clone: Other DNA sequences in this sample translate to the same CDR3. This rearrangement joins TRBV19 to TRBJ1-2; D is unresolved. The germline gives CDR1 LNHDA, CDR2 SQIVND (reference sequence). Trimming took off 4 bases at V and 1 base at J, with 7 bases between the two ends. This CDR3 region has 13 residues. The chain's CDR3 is CASSTGFNYGYTF. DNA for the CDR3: TGTGCCAGTAGTACTGGTTTTAACTATGGCTACACCTTC.

The CDR3 is CATSTRGRLYEQYF. As DNA, the CDR3 is TGTGCCACGTCTACCCGGGGCAGACTATACGAGCAGTACTTC. This sequence joins TRBV19 and TRBJ2-7; D possibly matches TRBD1 or TRBD2 (5 bases each). Germline V gives CDR1 LNHDA, CDR2 SQIVND (reference sequence). The CDR3 is 14 amino acids. V was pared by 10 bases and J by 4 bases, with 20 bases between.

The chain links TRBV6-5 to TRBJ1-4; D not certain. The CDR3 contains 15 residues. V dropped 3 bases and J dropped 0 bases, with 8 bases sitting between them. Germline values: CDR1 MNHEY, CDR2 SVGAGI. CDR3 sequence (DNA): TGTGCCAGCAGTTATCGGAGCGCAACTAATGAAAAACTGTTTTTT. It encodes CASSYRSATNEKLFF.